This T cell receptor (beta chain) was retrieved from a study of metastatic and nonmetastatic thyroid tumors. The wider study: Comparison of repertoires was carried out across blood and tumor or nodule tissue from malignant and benign thyroid patients. Overall study findings and caveats: A significant increase in TCR beta diversity was reportedly seen in malignant thyroid tumors relative to benign nodules, in blood and tumor.

The entire patient cohort was treatment-naive prior to thyroid surgery. On this clone: The antigen is not known. The junction departs from germline at one end; a sequencing error may be responsible.

The CDR3 is 12 residues long. In germline, CDR1 is SGHTA, CDR2 FQGTGA. Via MiXCR, TCRdb re-called the PCR reads. This sample has tens of thousands of clones, with around 25% found just once. The clonotype comes from a male donor with papillary thyroid cancer or a benign thyroid nodule (not recorded which). Some clones in this sample may be carry-over from other donors' samples. Sequenced input: blood. The V and J genes are TRBV7-3 and TRBJ2-3; D gene ambiguous. CDR3 sequence reads: CAISISGDTQYF. The CDR3 nucleotides are TGTGCCATCAGCATCTCTGGTGATACGCAGTATTTT. The whole variable domain, filled in from reference TRBV7-3 and TRBJ2-3, reads GAGVSQTPSNKVTEKGKYVELRCDPISGHTALYWYRQSLGQGPEFLIYFQGTGAADDSGLPNDRFFAVRPEGSVSTLKIQRTERGDSAVYLCAISISGDTQYFGPGTRLTVL.